The 25 T cell receptor beta chains given below trace back to one sample, sequenced in a study of blood T cells in healthy people across ages. Using a J-beta primer mix together with a sample-barcoded 5' primer, a second PCR was run for about 7 to 12 cycles. Via MiXCR, TCRdb re-called the 5' RACE reads, giving one row per CDR3 protein. The data contain hundreds of thousands of distinct CDR3 sequences, around 32% of them singletons. The sample comprised blood. These TCRs come from a woman aged 80 or over in good health.

This chain joins TRBV5-1 and TRBJ2-1; TRBD2 matches at 8 bases. V trimming: 4 bases; J trimming: 4 bases; junction bases outside the gene matches: 4. The germline V gene has CDR1 SGHRS and CDR2 YFSETQ. The CDR3 totals 14 residues. The CDR3 protein is CASSPVAGYNEQFF. The CDR3 nucleotides read TGCGCCAGCAGCCCCGTAGCGGGGTACAATGAGCAGTTCTTC.

A note on this clonotype: A much larger clone lies one base from this, so it may be a read error. The chain couples TRBV7-2 to TRBJ1-5; D unclear. The CDR3 has 12 residues. V gave up 5 bases and J gave up 3 bases, with 5 bases separating them. CDR1 SGHTA and CDR2 FQGNSA come from the germline V gene. The CDR3 DNA reads TGTGCCAGCAGCCGGGACAATCAGCCCCAGCATTTT. Translation: CASSRDNQPQHF.

This clonotype appeared many times. This chain connects TRBV29-1 to TRBJ2-6; 8 bases line up with TRBD1. CDR1 and CDR2 from the germline V gene are SQVTM and ANQGSEA. The CDR3 sequence is 15 residues long. CDR3 sequence: CTRGGQVSLRNVLTF. The CDR3 nucleotides are TGCACACGAGGGGGACAGGTGTCTCTGCGGAACGTCCTGACTTTC.

The chain couples TRBV14 to TRBJ1-2; D is unclear. V was clipped by 1 base and J by 6 bases, with 12 bases between them. From germline, CDR1 is SGHDN and CDR2 FVKESK. The CDR3 contains 14 residues. DNA for the CDR3: TGTGCCAGCAGCCAAGTTTTAGGTATCGATGGCTACACCTTC. Translated, it gives CASSQVLGIDGYTF.

This clonotype was picked up many times. The chain joins TRBV7-9 to TRBJ1-2; 10 bases are shared with TRBD1. Germline values: CDR1 SEHNR, CDR2 FQNEAQ (reference sequence). V lost 0 bases, J lost 8 bases, and 6 bases stayed unmatched. CDR3 length: 15 residues. DNA for the CDR3: TGTGCCAGCAGCTTAGCCCAGACAGGGGGCCGAGGCTACACCTTC. This sequence encodes CASSLAQTGGRGYTF.

This clonotype was picked up a small number of times. A clone one base away is much larger, so this may be a read error. The chain links TRBV10-3 to TRBJ2-4, with a tentative D call TRBD2 (7 bases). Gene TRBJ2-5 matches the end of the DNA better, so the J call may be wrong. The germline CDR1 and CDR2 sequences are ENHRY and SYGVKD. CDR3 size: 14 residues. The CDR3: CATSEAAGAGTQYF. CDR3 DNA: TGTGCCACCAGTGAGGCGGCGGGGGCGGGGACCCAGTACTTC.

The V call is TRBV7-9, the J call TRBJ1-1; D call uncertain. Trimming removed 3 bases from V and 5 bases from J, with 10 bases in between. This CDR3 comprises 13 residues. Germline assignment: CDR1 SEHNR and CDR2 FQNEAQ (reference sequence). The CDR3 bases are TGTGCCAGCAGCTTCGTAGTGGGGACTGAAGCTTTCTTT. Amino acids: CASSFVVGTEAFF.

This clonotype has at least ten counts. The gene calls are TRBV7-9 and TRBJ1-2, with a weak D call TRBD1 (6 bases). Looked up from germline, CDR1 is SEHNR and CDR2 is FQNEAQ (reference sequence). The CDR3 contains 13 residues. Trimming removed 5 bases from V and 8 bases from J, with 15 bases in between. CDR3 protein: CASSPRGAGGYTF. In DNA, the CDR3 is TGTGCCAGCAGCCCCAGGGGAGCAGGGGGCTACACCTTC.

The J gene is TRBJ1-1, the V gene TRBV7-9; D is uncertain. Germline V gene sequence: CDR1 SEHNR, CDR2 FQNEAQ (reference sequence). This CDR3 is 15 amino acids long. Between the trimmed V and J ends, which lost 3 bases and 0 bases, there was a span of 11 bases. The CDR3 sequence: CASSLGGELNTEAFF. Written as DNA, the CDR3 is TGTGCCAGCAGCTTGGGAGGCGAATTGAACACTGAAGCTTTCTTT.

There are many counts of this clonotype. The chain recombines TRBV5-1 with TRBJ2-7, with 7 bases fitting TRBD1. Germline trimming cut 6 bases from V and 3 bases from J; bases unmatched to any gene: 9. The CDR3 is 14 amino acids. CDR1 and CDR2 (germline): SGHRS, YFSETQ. CDR3 coding DNA: TGCGCCAGCACCCTACTGACAGGGAACTACGAGCAGTACTTC. Encoded protein: CASTLLTGNYEQYF.

This clonotype was counted only a few times. A much larger clone differs by one base, so this may be a read error. The rearrangement joins TRBV7-3 to TRBJ2-7; 7 nucleotides match TRBD1. Germline V gives CDR1 SGHTA, CDR2 FQGTGA. The CDR3 loop spans 17 amino acids. J was trimmed by 7 bases and V by 0 bases; bases with no gene match: 15. CDR3 sequence reads: CASSLTPQGVPYNEQYF. CDR3 in DNA: TGTGCCAGCAGCTTAACCCCTCAGGGGGTTCCCTACAATGAGCAGTACTTC.

V is TRBV10-3 and J is TRBJ2-2, with D tentatively TRBD1 or TRBD2 (5 bases each). The CDR3 has 17 residues. V lost 6 bases, J lost 1 base, and 18 bases lay in between. Germline V lookup: CDR1 ENHRY, CDR2 SYGVKD. This CDR3 reads CAISTSSGTVNTGELFF. The CDR3 DNA follows: TGTGCCATCAGCACTTCGTCGGGGACGGTGAACACCGGGGAGCTGTTTTTT.

The V and J genes are TRBV5-1 and TRBJ2-3; 7 nucleotides line up with TRBD1. Germline CDR1 reads SGHRS; CDR2 reads YFSETQ. This CDR3 has 16 residues. J lost 3 bases, V lost 0 bases, and 7 bases had no gene match. The CDR3 DNA reads as TGCGCCAGCAGCTTGGCCCCGGGACAGACAACAGATACGCAGTATTTT. Translation: CASSLAPGQTTDTQYF.

The chain combines TRBV20-1 with TRBJ1-5; TRBD1 matches 7 bases. Germline V gene lookup returns CDR1 DFQATT and CDR2 SNEGSKA (reference sequence). This CDR3 comprises 15 residues. Unmatched junction bases numbered 9, after V lost 0 bases and J lost 7 bases. In DNA, the CDR3 is TGCAGTGCTAGAGATCTGGGACAGAGCCCCCAGCCCCAGCATTTT. Protein sequence: CSARDLGQSPQPQHF.

This clonotype came up many times. The V call is TRBV27, the J call TRBJ2-1; D is uncertain. Trimming removed 7 bases from V and 0 bases from J, with 16 bases in between. This CDR3 comprises 16 residues. Germline CDR1 and CDR2: MNHEY and SMNVEV (reference sequence). The CDR3 reads CASTPSGSYSYNEQFF. The CDR3 DNA follows: TGTGCCAGCACCCCCTCCGGCTCATACTCCTACAATGAGCAGTTCTTC.

This clonotype was observed once. This chain links TRBV5-5 with TRBJ1-2, with D perhaps matching TRBD1 (5 bases). Germline V lookup: CDR1 SGHKS, CDR2 YYEKEE (reference sequence). Trimming pared 4 bases from V and 4 bases from J, leaving 17 bases between. The CDR3 extends over 15 amino acids. DNA for the CDR3: TGTGCCAGCAGCCGCTCGACAGAGGAAACCTATGGCTACACCTTC. It encodes CASSRSTEETYGYTF.

This clonotype was counted at least ten times. The chain employs TRBV7-2 and TRBJ2-5; TRBD2 matches at 8 bases. From germline, CDR1 is SGHTA and CDR2 FQGNSA. V shed 5 bases and J 1 base; nucleotides not matched to a gene: 6. The CDR3 has 15 residues. This CDR3 is CASSRGGGFQETQYF. The CDR3, as DNA: TGTGCCAGCAGCCGGGGGGGCGGGTTCCAAGAGACCCAGTACTTC.

The table lists this clonotype with many counts. This sequence joins TRBV9 and TRBJ2-3; 7 bases align to TRBD2. Germline assignment: CDR1 SGDLS and CDR2 YYNGEE. The CDR3 is 16 residues long. The V and J ends lost 3 bases and 5 bases, in that order; junction bases with no gene match: 12. The chain's CDR3 is CASSALSGVGGDTQYF. Here the CDR3 DNA reads TGTGCCAGCAGCGCCCTAAGCGGGGTTGGGGGAGATACGCAGTATTTT.

The chain has TRBV30 and TRBJ2-7; 7 nucleotides align to TRBD2. Per germline, CDR1 GTSNPN and CDR2 SVGIG (reference sequence). There are 14 residues in the CDR3. V dropped 1 base and J dropped 10; count of bases not matched to a gene: 13. In DNA form, the CDR3 reads TGTGCCTGGAGTGGTGGGGGGGGTGGAGGAACCCAGTACTTC. It translates to CAWSGGGGGGTQYF.

This clonotype was picked up many times. The chain has TRBV20-1 and TRBJ1-4; D gene uncertain. CDR3 size: 12 residues. Trimming took 3 bases from V and 4 from J, leaving 6 bases between them. CDR1 is DFQATT and CDR2 is SNEGSKA in the germline V gene (reference sequence). The CDR3 bases are TGCAGTGCTAGTCGCAGTAATGAAAAACTGTTTTTT. This codes for CSASRSNEKLFF.

The chain has TRBV7-2 and TRBJ2-2, with D perhaps given as TRBD1 or TRBD2 (6 bases each). The CDR3 has 17 amino acids. Germline-derived CDR1 and CDR2 are SGHTA and FQGNSA. Between the trimmed V and J ends, which lost 5 bases and 6 bases, there was a span of 22 bases. For the CDR3, the DNA is TGTGCCAGCAGCCCCCCCGGACTGGGGGGCCTTGCCGGGGAGCTGTTTTTT. This sequence encodes CASSPPGLGGLAGELFF. The variable domain in full, completed from reference TRBV7-2 and TRBJ2-2, reads GAGVSQSPSNKVTEKGKDVELRCDPISGHTALYWYRQSLGQGLEFLIYFQGNSAPDKSGLPSDRFSAERTGGSVSTLTIQRTQQEDSAVYLCASSPPGLGGLAGELFFGEGSRLTVL.

This clonotype has at least ten counts. The chain carries TRBV30 and TRBJ2-1; 12 nucleotides align to TRBD1. This CDR3 has 16 residues. In germline, CDR1 is GTSNPN, CDR2 SVGIG (reference sequence). J lost 7 bases, V lost 2 bases, and 9 bases had no gene match. The DNA of the CDR3 is TGTGCCTGGAGTTTTCCCGGGACAGGGGGCAGGAATGAGCAGTTCTTC. It encodes CAWSFPGTGGRNEQFF.

This chain connects TRBV20-1 to TRBJ1-1, with D maybe TRBD1 (5 bases). Germline V gives CDR1 DFQATT, CDR2 SNEGSKA (reference sequence). The CDR3 runs to 13 residues. Deletions cut 1 base from V and 3 bases from J, with 9 bases between. The DNA of the CDR3 is TGCAGTGCTAGAGCCGGAGGGGACACTGAAGCTTTCTTT. This encodes CSARAGGDTEAFF.

In regard to this clonotype: A much larger clone is a single base away; this may be a read error. The chain recombines TRBV30 with TRBJ2-1; tentatively, D is TRBD2 (5 bases). CDR1 and CDR2 (germline): GTSNPN, SVGIG (reference sequence). Trimming removed 1 base from V and 13 bases from J, with 23 bases in between. The CDR3 covers 15 residues. CDR3 protein: CAWSALWRIGETQFF. The CDR3 coding sequence is TGTGCCTGGAGTGCCCTTTGGCGGATCGGGGAGACCCAGTTCTTC.

Turning to this clonotype: A single base separates this from a much larger clone, so it may be a read error. The chain joins TRBV9 to TRBJ1-2, with no clear D. The CDR3 is 11 amino acids. In germline, CDR1 is SGDLS, CDR2 YYNGEE. Trimming removed 6 bases from V and 8 bases from J, with 11 bases in between. The CDR3 here is CASNGARGYTF. CDR3 bases: TGTGCCAGCAACGGTGCGAGGGGCTACACCTTC.